This TCR beta chain is drawn from a study of T cell changes during pregnancy in multiple sclerosis. Data came from immunoSEQ multiplex PCR; TCRdb stores just in-frame clones and leaves some out. The sample has 55,000 to 80,000 clones; approximately 93% are singletons. The CDR3 is made up of 18 amino acids. V dropped 2 bases and J dropped 9; count of bases not matched to a gene: 16. CDR1 MNHEY and CDR2 SMNVEV come from the germline V gene (reference sequence). The sequencing used CD8+ T cells from peripheral blood mononuclear cells, collected in the second trimester of pregnancy. This TCR came from a female donor with multiple sclerosis, enrolled in a pregnancy study. This chain uses TRBV27 with TRBJ2-1, with 10 bases fitting TRBD2. The DNA of the CDR3 is TGTGCCAGCAGTTTACAAGCCGGGACTAGCGTTGAGCAGGGTGAGCAGTTCTTC. This sequence encodes CASSLQAGTSVEQGEQFF.